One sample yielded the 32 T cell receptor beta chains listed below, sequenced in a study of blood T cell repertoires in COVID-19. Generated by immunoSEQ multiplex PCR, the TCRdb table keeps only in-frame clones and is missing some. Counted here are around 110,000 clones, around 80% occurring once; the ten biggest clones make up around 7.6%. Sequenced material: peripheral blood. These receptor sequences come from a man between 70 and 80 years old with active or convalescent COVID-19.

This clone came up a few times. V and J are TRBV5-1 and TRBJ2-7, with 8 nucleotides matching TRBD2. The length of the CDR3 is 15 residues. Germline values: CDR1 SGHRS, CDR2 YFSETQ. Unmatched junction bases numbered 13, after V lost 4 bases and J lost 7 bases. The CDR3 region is CASSGQWRGTSEQYF. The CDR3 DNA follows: TGCGCCAGCAGCGGGCAATGGCGGGGGACTAGTGAGCAGTACTTC.

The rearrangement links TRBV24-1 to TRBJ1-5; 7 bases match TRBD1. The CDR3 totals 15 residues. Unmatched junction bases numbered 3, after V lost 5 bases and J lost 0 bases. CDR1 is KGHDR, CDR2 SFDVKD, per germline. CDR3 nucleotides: TGTGCCACCAGTGCAGGGGGGTATAGCAATCAGCCCCAGCATTTT. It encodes CATSAGGYSNQPQHF.

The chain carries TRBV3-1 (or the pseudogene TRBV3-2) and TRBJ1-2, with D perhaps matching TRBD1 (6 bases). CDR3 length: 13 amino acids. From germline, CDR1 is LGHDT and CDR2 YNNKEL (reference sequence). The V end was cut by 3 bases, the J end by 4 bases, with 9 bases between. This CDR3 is CASSQTDSYGYTF. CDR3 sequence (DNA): TGTGCCAGCAGCCAGACGGACAGCTATGGCTACACCTTC.

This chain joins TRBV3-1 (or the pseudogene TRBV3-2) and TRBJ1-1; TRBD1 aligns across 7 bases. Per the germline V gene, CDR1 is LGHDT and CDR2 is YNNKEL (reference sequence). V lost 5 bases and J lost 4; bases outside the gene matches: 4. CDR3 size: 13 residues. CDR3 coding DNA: TGTGCCAGCAGCGAGGGACAGAGCACTGAAGCTTTCTTT. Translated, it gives CASSEGQSTEAFF.

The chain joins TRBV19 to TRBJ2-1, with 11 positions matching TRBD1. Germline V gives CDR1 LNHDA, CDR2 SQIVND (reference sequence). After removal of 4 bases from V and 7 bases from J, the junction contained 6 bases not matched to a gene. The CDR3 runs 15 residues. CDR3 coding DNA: TGTGCCAGTAGTACGGCCGGGACAGGGGGGAATGAGCAGTTCTTC. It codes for CASSTAGTGGNEQFF.

CDR3: CASTPQGAGGYNEQFF. The CDR3 nucleotides are TGCGCCAGCACCCCCCAAGGAGCGGGAGGCTACAATGAGCAGTTCTTC. This chain joins TRBV23-1 and TRBJ2-1; 9 bases line up with TRBD2. Being an ORF, TRBV23-1 has a function that is uncertain. CDR3 length: 16 amino acids. V shed 7 bases, J shed 3 bases, and the junction held 10 bases outside the gene matches.

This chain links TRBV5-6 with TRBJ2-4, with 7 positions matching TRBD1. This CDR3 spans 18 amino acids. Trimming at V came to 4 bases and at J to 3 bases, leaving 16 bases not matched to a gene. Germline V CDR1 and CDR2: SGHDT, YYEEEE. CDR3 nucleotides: TGTGCCAGCAGCCTAAGGAAGACAGGGTTTGATCTCAAAAACATTCAGTACTTC. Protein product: CASSLRKTGFDLKNIQYF.

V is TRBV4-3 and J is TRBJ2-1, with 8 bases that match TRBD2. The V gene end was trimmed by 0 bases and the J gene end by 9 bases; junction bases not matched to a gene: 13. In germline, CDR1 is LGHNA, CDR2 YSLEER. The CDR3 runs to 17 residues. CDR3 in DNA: TGCGCCAGCAGCCAAGATGAGGTAGCGGGAAGGTTTGGTGAGCAGTTCTTC. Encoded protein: CASSQDEVAGRFGEQFF.

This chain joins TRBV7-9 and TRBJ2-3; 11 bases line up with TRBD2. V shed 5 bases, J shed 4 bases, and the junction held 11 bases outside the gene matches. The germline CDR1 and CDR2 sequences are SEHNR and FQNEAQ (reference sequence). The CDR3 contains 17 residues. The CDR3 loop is CASSRGSSGRLPDTQYF. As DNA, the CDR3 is TGTGCCAGCAGCCGAGGGTCTAGCGGGAGGTTGCCAGATACGCAGTATTTT. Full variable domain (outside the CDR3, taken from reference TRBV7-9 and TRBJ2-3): DTGVSQNPRHKITKRGQNVTFRCDPISEHNRLYWYRQTLGQGPEFLTYFQNEAQLEKSRLLSDRFSAERPKGSFSTLEIQRTEQGDSAMYLCASSRGSSGRLPDTQYFGPGTRLTVL.

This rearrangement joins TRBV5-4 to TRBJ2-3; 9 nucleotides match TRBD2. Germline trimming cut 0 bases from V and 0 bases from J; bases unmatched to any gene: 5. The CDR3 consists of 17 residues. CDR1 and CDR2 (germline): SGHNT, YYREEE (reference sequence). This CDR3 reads CASSLGLAETSTDTQYF. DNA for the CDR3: TGTGCCAGCAGCTTGGGACTAGCGGAAACTAGCACAGATACGCAGTATTTT.

Here the CDR3 DNA reads TGTGCCAGCAGCCTACAACCCATGGGGCTAGCGGGAGTCCTGGATGAGCAGTTCTTC. It specifies CASSLQPMGLAGVLDEQFF. The J gene is TRBJ2-1, the V gene TRBV11-2; the match to TRBD2 covers 10 bases. The CDR3 consists of 19 residues. V was pared by 5 bases and J by 8 bases, with 21 bases of the junction left unmatched. CDR1 and CDR2 (germline): SGHAT, FQNNGV. The full variable domain, in which reference TRBV11-2 and TRBJ2-1 provide the parts outside the CDR3, is EAGVAQSPRYKIIEKRQSVAFWCNPISGHATLYWYQQILGQGPKLLIQFQNNGVVDDSQLPKDRFSAERLKGVDSTLKIQPAKLEDSAVYLCASSLQPMGLAGVLDEQFFGPGTRLTVL.

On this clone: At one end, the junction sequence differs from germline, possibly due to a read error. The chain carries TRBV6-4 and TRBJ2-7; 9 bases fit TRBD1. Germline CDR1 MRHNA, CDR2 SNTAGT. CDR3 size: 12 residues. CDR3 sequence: CASSDSGQGSRF. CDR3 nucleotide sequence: TGTGCCAGCAGTGACTCGGGACAGGGTAGCCGATTC.

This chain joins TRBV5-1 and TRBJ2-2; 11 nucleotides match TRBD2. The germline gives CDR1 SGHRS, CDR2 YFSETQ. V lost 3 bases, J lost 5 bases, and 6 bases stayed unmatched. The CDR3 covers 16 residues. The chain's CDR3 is CASSSIAGGATGELFF. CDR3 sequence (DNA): TGCGCCAGCAGCTCCATAGCGGGAGGGGCGACCGGGGAGCTGTTTTTT.

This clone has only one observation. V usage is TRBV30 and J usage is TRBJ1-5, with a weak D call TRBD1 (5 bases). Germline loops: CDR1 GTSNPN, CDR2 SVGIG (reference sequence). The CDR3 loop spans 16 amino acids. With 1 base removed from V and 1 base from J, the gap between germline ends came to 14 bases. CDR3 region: CAWSGGGVGSNQPQHF. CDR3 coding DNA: TGTGCCTGGAGTGGGGGCGGGGTGGGGAGCAATCAGCCCCAGCATTTT.

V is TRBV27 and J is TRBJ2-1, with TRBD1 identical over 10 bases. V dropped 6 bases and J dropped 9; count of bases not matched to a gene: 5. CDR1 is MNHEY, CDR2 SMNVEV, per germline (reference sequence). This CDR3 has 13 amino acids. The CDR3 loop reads CASSRQGAGEQFF. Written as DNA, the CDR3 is TGTGCCAGCAGCCGACAGGGGGCGGGTGAGCAGTTCTTC.

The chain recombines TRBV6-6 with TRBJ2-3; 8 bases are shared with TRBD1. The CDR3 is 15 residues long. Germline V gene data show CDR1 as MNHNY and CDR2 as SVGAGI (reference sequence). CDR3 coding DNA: TGTGGCAGTGGCCAGAGACAGGGGTATTCAGATACGCAGTATTTT. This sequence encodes CGSGQRQGYSDTQYF.

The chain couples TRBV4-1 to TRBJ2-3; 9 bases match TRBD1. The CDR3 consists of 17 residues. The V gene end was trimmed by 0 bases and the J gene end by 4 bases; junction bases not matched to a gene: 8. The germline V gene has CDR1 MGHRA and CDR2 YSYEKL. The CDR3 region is CASSQEAGQGPPDTQYF. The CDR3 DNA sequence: TGCGCCAGCAGCCAAGAGGCCGGACAGGGGCCGCCAGATACGCAGTATTTT.

Here the CDR3 reads CASSHRQGGGYTF. CDR3 DNA: TGTGCCAGCAGCCACAGACAGGGAGGTGGCTACACCTTC. V and J are TRBV3-1 (or the pseudogene TRBV3-2) and TRBJ1-2, with 7 positions matching TRBD1. Looked up from germline, CDR1 is LGHDT and CDR2 is YNNKEL (reference sequence). The trim removed 3 bases at V and 7 bases at J, leaving 5 bases unmatched. The CDR3 spans 13 residues.

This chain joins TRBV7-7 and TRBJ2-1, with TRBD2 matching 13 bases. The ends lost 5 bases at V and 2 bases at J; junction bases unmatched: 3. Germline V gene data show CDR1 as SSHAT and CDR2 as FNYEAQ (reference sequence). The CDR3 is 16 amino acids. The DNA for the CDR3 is TGTGCCAGCAGCCCTGGGACTAGCGGGGCCTACAATGAGCAGTTCTTC. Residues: CASSPGTSGAYNEQFF.

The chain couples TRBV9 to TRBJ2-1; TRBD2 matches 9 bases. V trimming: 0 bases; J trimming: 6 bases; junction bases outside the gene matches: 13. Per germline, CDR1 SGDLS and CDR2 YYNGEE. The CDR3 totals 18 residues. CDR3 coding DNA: TGTGCCAGCAGCGTAGAGGCGAGCGGGGGGCCAAGGGGCAATGAGCAGTTCTTC. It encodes CASSVEASGGPRGNEQFF.

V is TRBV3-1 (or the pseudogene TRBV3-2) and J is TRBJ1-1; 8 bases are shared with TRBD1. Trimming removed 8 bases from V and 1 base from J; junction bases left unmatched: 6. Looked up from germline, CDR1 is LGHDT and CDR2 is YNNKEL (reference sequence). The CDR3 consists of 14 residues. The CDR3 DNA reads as TGTGCCAGCTGCGGACAGGGACGGAACACTGAAGCTTTCTTT. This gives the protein CASCGQGRNTEAFF.

CDR3: CALQGDGLYGYTF. CDR3 DNA: TGTGCCTTACAGGGGGACGGTTTGTATGGCTACACCTTC. This chain links TRBV30 with TRBJ1-2; 8 bases are shared with TRBD1. The CDR3 extends over 13 amino acids. Germline V gene sequence: CDR1 GTSNPN, CDR2 SVGIG (reference sequence). Trimming cost V 7 bases and J 5 bases; bases outside gene matches: 9. Variable domain in full (rest from reference TRBV30 and TRBJ1-2): SQTIHQWPATLVQPVGSPLSLECTVEGTSNPNLYWYRQAAGRGLQLLFYSVGIGQISSEVPQNLSASRPQDRQFILSSKKLLLSDSGFYLCALQGDGLYGYTFGSGTRLTVV.

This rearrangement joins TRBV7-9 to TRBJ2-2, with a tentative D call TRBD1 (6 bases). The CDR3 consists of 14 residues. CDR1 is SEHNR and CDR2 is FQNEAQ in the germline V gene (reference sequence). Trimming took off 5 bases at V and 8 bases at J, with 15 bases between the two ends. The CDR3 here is CASSGANTGGELFF. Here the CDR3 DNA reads TGTGCCAGCAGCGGAGCGAATACAGGGGGGGAGCTGTTTTTT.

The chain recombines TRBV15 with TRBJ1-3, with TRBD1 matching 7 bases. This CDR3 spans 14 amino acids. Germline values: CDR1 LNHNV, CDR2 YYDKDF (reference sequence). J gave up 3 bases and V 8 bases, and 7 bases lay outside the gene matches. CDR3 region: CATRLAGGGNTIYF. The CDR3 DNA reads TGTGCCACCCGTCTGGCAGGGGGTGGAAACACCATATATTTT.

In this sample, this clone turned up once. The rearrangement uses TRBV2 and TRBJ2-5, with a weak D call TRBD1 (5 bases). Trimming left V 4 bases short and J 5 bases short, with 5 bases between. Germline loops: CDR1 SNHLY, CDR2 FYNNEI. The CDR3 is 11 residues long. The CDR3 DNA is TGTGCCAGCAGTGGGGGCGAGACCCAGTACTTC. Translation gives CASSGGETQYF.

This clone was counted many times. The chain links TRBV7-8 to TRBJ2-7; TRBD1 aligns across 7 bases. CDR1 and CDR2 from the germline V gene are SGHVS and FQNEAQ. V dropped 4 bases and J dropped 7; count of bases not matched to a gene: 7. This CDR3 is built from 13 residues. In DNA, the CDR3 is TGTGCCAGCAGCTCCAGGGTGACAGGGGAGCAGTACTTC. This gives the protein CASSSRVTGEQYF.

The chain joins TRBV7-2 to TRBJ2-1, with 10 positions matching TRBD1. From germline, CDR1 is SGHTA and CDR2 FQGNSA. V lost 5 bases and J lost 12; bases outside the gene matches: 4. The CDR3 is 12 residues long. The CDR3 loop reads CASSPRDRGQFF. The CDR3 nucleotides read TGTGCCAGCAGCCCGAGGGACAGGGGGCAGTTCTTC. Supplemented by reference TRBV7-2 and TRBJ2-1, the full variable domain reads GAGVSQSPSNKVTEKGKDVELRCDPISGHTALYWYRQSLGQGLEFLIYFQGNSAPDKSGLPSDRFSAERTGGSVSTLTIQRTQQEDSAVYLCASSPRDRGQFFGPGTRLTVL.

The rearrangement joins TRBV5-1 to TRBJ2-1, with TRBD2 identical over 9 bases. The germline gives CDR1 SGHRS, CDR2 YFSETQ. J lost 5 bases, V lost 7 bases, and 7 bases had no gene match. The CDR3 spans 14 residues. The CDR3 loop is CASGREGPHNEQFF. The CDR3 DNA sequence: TGCGCCAGCGGGCGGGAGGGCCCTCACAATGAGCAGTTCTTC. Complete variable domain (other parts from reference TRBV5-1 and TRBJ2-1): KAGVTQTPRYLIKTRGQQVTLSCSPISGHRSVSWYQQTPGQGLQFLFEYFSETQRNKGNFPGRFSGRQFSNSRSEMNVSTLELGDSALYLCASGREGPHNEQFFGPGTRLTVL.

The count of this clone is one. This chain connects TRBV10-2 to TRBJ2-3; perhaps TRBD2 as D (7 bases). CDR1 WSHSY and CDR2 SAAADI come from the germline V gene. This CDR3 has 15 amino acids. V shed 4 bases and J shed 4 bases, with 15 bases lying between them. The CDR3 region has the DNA TGCGCCAGCAGTGTGGCGGGGGCTAAGGCAGATACGCAGTATTTT. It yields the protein CASSVAGAKADTQYF.

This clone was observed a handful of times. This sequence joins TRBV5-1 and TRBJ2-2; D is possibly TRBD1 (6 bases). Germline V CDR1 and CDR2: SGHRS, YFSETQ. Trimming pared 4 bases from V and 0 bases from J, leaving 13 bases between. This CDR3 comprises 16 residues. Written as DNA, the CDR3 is TGCGCCAGCAGCCGGGATGGACAGACGAACACCGGGGAGCTGTTTTTT. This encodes CASSRDGQTNTGELFF.

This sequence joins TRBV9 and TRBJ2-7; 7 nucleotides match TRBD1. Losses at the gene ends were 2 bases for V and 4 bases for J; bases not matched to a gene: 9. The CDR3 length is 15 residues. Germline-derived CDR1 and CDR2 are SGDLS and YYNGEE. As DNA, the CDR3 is TGTGCCAGCAGCGTGAGCCCAGGGGGTGCGTACGAGCAGTACTTC. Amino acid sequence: CASSVSPGGAYEQYF.

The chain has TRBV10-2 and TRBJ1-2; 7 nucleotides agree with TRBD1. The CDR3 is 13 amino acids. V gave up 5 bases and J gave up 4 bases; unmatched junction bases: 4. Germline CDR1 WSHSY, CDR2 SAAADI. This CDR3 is CASSPDRSYGYTF. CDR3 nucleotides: TGCGCCAGCAGTCCGGACAGGAGCTATGGCTACACCTTC.